Sequencing of this T cell receptor beta chain was carried out in a study of T cell repertoires in cytomegalovirus infection. Broader study findings: The ex vivo response was dominated by HLA-C-restricted CMV-specific TCR beta clonotypes. People with CMV and the relevant HLA were identified by cumulative public TCR beta family frequency.

Trimming took 8 bases from V and 3 from J, leaving 14 bases between them. CDR3 size: 14 residues. In its sample, this clonotype was seen once. Its specificity is not known. One entry per CDR3 protein results from TCRdb running MiXCR on the reads. The sample lists some 700,000 distinct CDR3 sequences, about a third occurring once. Sequences were obtained from PBMCs. The origin of this receptor is a human donor in good health (CMV status not recorded). Some clones in this sample may be carry-over from other donors' samples. The V and J genes are TRBV12-3 or TRBV12-4 and TRBJ2-1; D assignment may be TRBD1 or TRBD2 (5 bases each). In DNA, the CDR3 is TGTGCCAGCTGGAACCGGGACCACTACAATGAGCAGTTCTTC. Its protein is CASWNRDHYNEQFF.